This T cell receptor beta chain is drawn from a study of T cells in Graves' hyperthyroidism and ophthalmopathy. Trimming stripped 1 base from V and 4 bases from J, with 23 bases between. This CDR3 has 18 residues. Germline V gives CDR1 LGHNT, CDR2 FRNRAP. RNA transcripts served as the template for amplifying TCR beta CDR3 regions. A first-round RT-PCR of the TCR CDR3 used the HTBI primer set. One entry per CDR3 protein, called by TCRdb with MiXCR from the multiplex PCR reads. The table has approximately 530,000 distinct CDR3 sequences, 15% to 20% seen once. The sample consisted of blood. The receptor was derived from a man aged 40-49 years with Graves' ophthalmopathy. The chain combines TRBV12-5 with TRBJ2-7; tentative D call: TRBD2 (6 bases). The CDR3, as DNA: TGTGCTAGTGGTTTGGCCCTTCCGGGACTTTCTGAGGTATACGAGCAGTACTTC. Protein sequence: CASGLALPGLSEVYEQYF. The variable domain in full, completed from reference TRBV12-5 and TRBJ2-7, reads DARVTQTPRHKVTEMGQEVTMRCQPILGHNTVFWYRQTMMQGLELLAYFRNRAPLDDSGMPKDRFSAEMPDATLATLKIQPSEPRDSAVYFCASGLALPGLSEVYEQYFGPGTRLTVT.